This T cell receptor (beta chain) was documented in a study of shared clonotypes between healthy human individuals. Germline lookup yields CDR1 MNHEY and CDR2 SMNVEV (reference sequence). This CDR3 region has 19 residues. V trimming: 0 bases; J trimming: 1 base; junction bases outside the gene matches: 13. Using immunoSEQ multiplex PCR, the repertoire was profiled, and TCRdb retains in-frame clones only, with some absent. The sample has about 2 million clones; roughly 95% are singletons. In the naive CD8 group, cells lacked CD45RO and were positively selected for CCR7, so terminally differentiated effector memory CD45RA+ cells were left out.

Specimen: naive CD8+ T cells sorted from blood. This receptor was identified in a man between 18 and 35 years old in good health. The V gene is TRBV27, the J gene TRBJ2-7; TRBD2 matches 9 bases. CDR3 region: CASSLSGLAYYQPSYEQYF. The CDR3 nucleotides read TGTGCCAGCAGTTTATCGGGACTAGCCTACTATCAGCCTTCCTACGAGCAGTACTTC.